These 7 T cell receptor beta chains share one sample of origin, sequenced in a study of T cells in Graves' hyperthyroidism and ophthalmopathy. RNA transcripts yielded amplified TCR beta CDR3 regions. When the TCR CDR3 underwent first-round RT-PCR, the HTBI primer set was used. One entry per CDR3 protein, called by TCRdb with MiXCR from the multiplex PCR reads. The sample contains roughly 530,000 distinct CDR3 sequences, about a sixth of which appear only once. Sequenced sample: blood. These receptors all come from a woman aged 18-29 years with Graves' ophthalmopathy.

This clonotype appeared a few times. V and J are TRBV5-1 and TRBJ2-7; TRBD2 agrees at 9 bases. J was trimmed by 2 bases and V by 0 bases; bases with no gene match: 9. The CDR3 runs to 17 residues. The germline CDR1 and CDR2 sequences are SGHRS and YFSETQ. CDR3 bases: TGCGCCAGCAGCTTGGAGGGTAGCGGGGGCCCTACCTACGAGCAGTACTTC. Its translation: CASSLEGSGGPTYEQYF.

This clonotype was detected ten times or more. V and J are TRBV3-1 and TRBJ1-3; tentative D call: TRBD1 (6 bases). This CDR3 contains 16 residues. Trimming shortened V by 0 bases and J by 6 bases, and 15 bases separated the two germline ends. CDR1 and CDR2 (germline): LGHDT, YNNKEL (reference sequence). CDR3 DNA: TGTGCCAGCAGCCAAGATAAGGGGGGAGACTTAAACACCATATATTTT. Translated: CASSQDKGGDLNTIYF.

The chain uses TRBV19 and TRBJ2-3, with TRBD2 matching over 15 bases. The CDR3 is made up of 16 amino acids. V lost 9 bases and J lost 0; bases outside the gene matches: 4. The germline V gene has CDR1 LNHDA and CDR2 SQIVND (reference sequence). The CDR3 nucleotides are TGTGCCAGCCGGACTAGCGGGGGGGTCAGCACAGATACGCAGTATTTT. Its translation is CASRTSGGVSTDTQYF.

For this clonotype: A read error is possible here, since a much larger clone lies one base away. The chain recombines TRBV2 with TRBJ1-2, with unresolved D. From germline, CDR1 is SNHLY and CDR2 FYNNEI. There are 13 residues in the CDR3. Here the CDR3 DNA reads TGTGTCAGCAGCTTCCTCGCTAACTATGGCTACACCTTC. It translates to CVSSFLANYGYTF.

The sample holds many counts of this clonotype. The chain has TRBV11-2 and TRBJ2-1, with 9 bases matching TRBD2. V was pared by 4 bases and J by 8 bases, with 18 bases of the junction left unmatched. Germline CDR1 and CDR2: SGHAT and FQNNGV. This CDR3 has 18 amino acids. CDR3 DNA: TGTGCCAGCAGCTCGTACACCCGTCTAGCGGGGTTATGGGATGAGCAGTTCTTC. It translates to CASSSYTRLAGLWDEQFF. Looking up the rest from reference TRBV11-2 and TRBJ2-1 gives the full variable domain: EAGVAQSPRYKIIEKRQSVAFWCNPISGHATLYWYQQILGQGPKLLIQFQNNGVVDDSQLPKDRFSAERLKGVDSTLKIQPAKLEDSAVYLCASSSYTRLAGLWDEQFFGPGTRLTVL.

This clonotype was found a few times. V is TRBV6-2 or TRBV6-3 and J is TRBJ2-2; 8 nucleotides match TRBD1. CDR1 and CDR2 (germline): MNHEY, SVGEGT. V lost 4 bases to trimming and J lost 6 bases; unmatched junction nucleotides: 7. The CDR3 loop spans 15 amino acids. The CDR3 nucleotides read TGTGCCAGCAGTTCCCATCGGACAGGGTCCGGGGAGCTGTTTTTT. This sequence encodes CASSSHRTGSGELFF.

This clonotype was found many times. The chain links TRBV27 to TRBJ2-1, with unresolved D. CDR3 size: 15 residues. CDR1 is MNHEY, CDR2 SMNVEV, per germline (reference sequence). The ends were cut back, 2 bases at V and 0 bases at J, with 8 bases in the middle. CDR3 in DNA: TGTGCCAGCAGTTTAGTGCCCCGCTCCTACAATGAGCAGTTCTTC. Translation gives CASSLVPRSYNEQFF.